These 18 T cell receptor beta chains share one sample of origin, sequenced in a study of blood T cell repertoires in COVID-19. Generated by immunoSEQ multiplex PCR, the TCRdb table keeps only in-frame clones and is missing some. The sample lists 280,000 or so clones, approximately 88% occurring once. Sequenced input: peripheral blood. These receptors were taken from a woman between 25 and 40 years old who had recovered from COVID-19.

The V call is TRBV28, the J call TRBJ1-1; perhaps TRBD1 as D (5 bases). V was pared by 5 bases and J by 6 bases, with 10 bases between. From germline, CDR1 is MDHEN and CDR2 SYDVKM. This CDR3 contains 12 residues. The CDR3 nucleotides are TGTGCCAGCAGTGAGAGGGACTCTGAAGCTTTCTTT. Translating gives CASSERDSEAFF.

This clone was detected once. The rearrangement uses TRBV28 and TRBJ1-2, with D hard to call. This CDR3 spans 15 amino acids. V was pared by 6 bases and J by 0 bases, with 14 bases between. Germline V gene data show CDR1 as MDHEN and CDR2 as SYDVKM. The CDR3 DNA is TGTGCCAGCAGCCGCCCCTCTGCAGCTAACTATGGCTACACCTTC. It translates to CASSRPSAANYGYTF.

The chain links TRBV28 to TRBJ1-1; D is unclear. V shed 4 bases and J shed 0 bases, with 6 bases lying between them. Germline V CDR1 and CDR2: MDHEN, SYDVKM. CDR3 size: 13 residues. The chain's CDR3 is CASSSGMNTEAFF. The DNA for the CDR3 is TGTGCCAGCAGTTCCGGGATGAACACTGAAGCTTTCTTT.

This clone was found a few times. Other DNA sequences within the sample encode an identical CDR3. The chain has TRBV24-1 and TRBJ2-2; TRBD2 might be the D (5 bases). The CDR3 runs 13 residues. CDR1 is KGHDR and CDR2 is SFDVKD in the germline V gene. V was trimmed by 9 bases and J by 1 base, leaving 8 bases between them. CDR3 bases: TGTGCCACCGAGGGTGGGAACACCGGGGAGCTGTTTTTT. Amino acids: CATEGGNTGELFF.

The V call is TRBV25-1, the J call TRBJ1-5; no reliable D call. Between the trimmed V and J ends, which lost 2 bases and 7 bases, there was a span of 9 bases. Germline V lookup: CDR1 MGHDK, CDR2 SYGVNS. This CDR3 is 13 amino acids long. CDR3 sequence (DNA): TGTGCCAGCAGTGAACCCTCCGGGCAGCCCCAGCATTTT. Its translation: CASSEPSGQPQHF. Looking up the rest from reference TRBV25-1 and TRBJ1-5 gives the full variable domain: EADIYQTPRYLVIGTGKKITLECSQTMGHDKMYWYQQDPGMELHLIHYSYGVNSTEKGDLSSESTVSRIRTEHFPLTLESARPSHTSQYLCASSEPSGQPQHFGDGTRLSIL.

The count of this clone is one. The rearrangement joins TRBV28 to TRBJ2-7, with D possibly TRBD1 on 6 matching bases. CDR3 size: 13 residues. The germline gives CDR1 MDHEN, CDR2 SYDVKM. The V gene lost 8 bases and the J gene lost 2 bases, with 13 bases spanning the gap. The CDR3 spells CASQKGQTYEQYF. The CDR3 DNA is TGTGCCAGCCAGAAAGGACAGACCTACGAGCAGTACTTC.

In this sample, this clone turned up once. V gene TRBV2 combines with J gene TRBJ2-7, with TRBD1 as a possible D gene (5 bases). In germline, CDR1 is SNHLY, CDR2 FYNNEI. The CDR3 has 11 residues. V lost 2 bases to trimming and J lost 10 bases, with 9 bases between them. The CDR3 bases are TGTGCCAGCAGTGAAACAGGCAATCAGTACTTC. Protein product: CASSETGNQYF.

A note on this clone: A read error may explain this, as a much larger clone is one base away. CDR3 nucleotide sequence: TGTGCCAGCACCGGGCAGGGGATCACTGGGGCCAACATCCTGACTTTC. Amino acid sequence: CASTGQGITGANILTF. The chain joins TRBV28 to TRBJ2-6, with a possible D match to TRBD1 (6 bases). The CDR3 runs to 16 residues. The germline V gene has CDR1 MDHEN and CDR2 SYDVKM.

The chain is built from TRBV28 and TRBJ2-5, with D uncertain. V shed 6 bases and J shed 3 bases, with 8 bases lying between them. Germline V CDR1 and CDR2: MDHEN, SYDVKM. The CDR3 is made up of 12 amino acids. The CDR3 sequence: CASSPRKETQYF. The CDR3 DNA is TGTGCCAGCAGCCCCAGGAAAGAGACCCAGTACTTC.

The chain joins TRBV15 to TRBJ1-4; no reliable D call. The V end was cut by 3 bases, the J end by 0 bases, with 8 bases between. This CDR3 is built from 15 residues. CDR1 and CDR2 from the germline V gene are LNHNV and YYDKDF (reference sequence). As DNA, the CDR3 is TGTGCCACCAGCAGGAGGCGGACAACTAATGAAAAACTGTTTTTT. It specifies CATSRRRTTNEKLFF.

The CDR3 sequence is CATSTPVSSSYNSPLHF. The DNA for the CDR3 is TGTGCCACCAGCACCCCAGTGTCCTCCTCCTATAATTCACCCCTCCACTTT. The V gene is TRBV15, the J gene TRBJ1-6; D uncertain. The germline gives CDR1 LNHNV, CDR2 YYDKDF (reference sequence). V lost 4 bases and J 0 bases, leaving 13 bases between the germline ends. The CDR3 sequence is 17 residues long.

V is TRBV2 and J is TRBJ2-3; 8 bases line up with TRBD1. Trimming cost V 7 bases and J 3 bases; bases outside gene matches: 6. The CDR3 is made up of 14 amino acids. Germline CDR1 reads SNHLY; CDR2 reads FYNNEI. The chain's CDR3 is CASKDRGGTDTQYF. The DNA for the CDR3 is TGTGCCAGCAAAGACAGGGGAGGTACAGATACGCAGTATTTT.

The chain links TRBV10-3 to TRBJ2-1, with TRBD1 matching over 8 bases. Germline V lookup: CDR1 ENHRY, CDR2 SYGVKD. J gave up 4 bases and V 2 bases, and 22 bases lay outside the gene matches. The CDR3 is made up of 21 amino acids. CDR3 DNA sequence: TGTGCCATCAGTGAGCCCCCCGGACAGGGCCGGACCCGGGTGATGTACAATGAGCAGTTCTTC. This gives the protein CAISEPPGQGRTRVMYNEQFF.

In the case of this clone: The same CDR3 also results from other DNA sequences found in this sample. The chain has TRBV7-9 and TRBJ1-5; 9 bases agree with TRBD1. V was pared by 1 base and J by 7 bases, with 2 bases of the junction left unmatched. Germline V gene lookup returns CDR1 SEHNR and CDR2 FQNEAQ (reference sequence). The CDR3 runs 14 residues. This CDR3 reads CASSLGDRDQPQHF. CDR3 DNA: TGTGCCAGCAGCTTAGGGGACAGGGACCAGCCCCAGCATTTT. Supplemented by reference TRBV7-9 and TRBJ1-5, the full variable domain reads DTGVSQNPRHKITKRGQNVTFRCDPISEHNRLYWYRQTLGQGPEFLTYFQNEAQLEKSRLLSDRFSAERPKGSFSTLEIQRTEQGDSAMYLCASSLGDRDQPQHFGDGTRLSIL.

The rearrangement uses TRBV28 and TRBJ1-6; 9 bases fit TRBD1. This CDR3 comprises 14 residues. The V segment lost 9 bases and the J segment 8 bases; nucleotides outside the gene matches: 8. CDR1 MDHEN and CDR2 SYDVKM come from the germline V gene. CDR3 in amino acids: CASTGGERDSPLHF. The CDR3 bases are TGTGCCAGTACAGGGGGCGAGAGGGATTCACCCCTCCACTTT.

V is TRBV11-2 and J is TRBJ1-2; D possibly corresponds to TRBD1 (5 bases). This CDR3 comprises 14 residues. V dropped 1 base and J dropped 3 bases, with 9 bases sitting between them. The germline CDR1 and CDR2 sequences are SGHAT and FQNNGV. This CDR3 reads CASSLGGGYYGYTF. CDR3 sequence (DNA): TGTGCCAGCAGCTTAGGGGGGGGATACTATGGCTACACCTTC.

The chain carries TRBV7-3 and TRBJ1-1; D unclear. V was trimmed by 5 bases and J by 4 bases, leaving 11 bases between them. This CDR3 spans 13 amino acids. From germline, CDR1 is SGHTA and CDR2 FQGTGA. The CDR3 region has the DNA TGTGCCAGCAGCCGCCTCTCCGGCACTGAAGCTTTCTTT. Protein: CASSRLSGTEAFF.

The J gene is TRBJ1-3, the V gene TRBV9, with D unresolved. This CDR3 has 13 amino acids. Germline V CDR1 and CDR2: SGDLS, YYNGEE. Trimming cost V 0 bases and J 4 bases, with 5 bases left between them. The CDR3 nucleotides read TGTGCCAGCAGCGTAGATGCGGGAAACACCATATATTTT. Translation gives CASSVDAGNTIYF.